This T cell receptor beta chain emerged from a study of shared clonotypes between healthy human individuals. This table comes from immunoSEQ multiplex PCR, and its TCRdb copy is limited to in-frame clones, with some not included. The repertoire has some 900,000 clones, 76% of them found once; the top ten carry about 1.5%. About this clone itself: The antigen remains undetermined.

Findings and caveats of the study: Blood was the sole source, and tissue repertoires probably differ.

Germline values: CDR1 SEHNR, CDR2 FQNEAQ (reference sequence). The length of the CDR3 is 14 residues. Trimming cost V 7 bases and J 4 bases, with 13 bases left between them. This chain joins TRBV7-9 and TRBJ1-4; D is uncertain. This TCR was sampled from a man in his late teens or twenties in good health. The sequenced sample was memory CD4+ T cells sorted from blood. Subset described: CD45RA-negative fraction. The CDR3 sequence: CASTQRTYNEKLFF. Here the CDR3 DNA reads TGTGCCAGCACCCAACGGACCTATAATGAAAAACTGTTTTTT.